Sequencing of this T cell receptor (beta chain) was carried out in a study of T-cell memory formation after mild COVID-19. Points on this clonotype: No antigen is known for it.

TCRdb analysed the 5' RACE reads with MiXCR anew, one entry per CDR3 protein. The sample includes 350,000 to 450,000 distinct CDR3 sequences, approximately 25% of them seen just once. Study outcomes and limitations: Mainly in CM and EM were contracting CD4+ clones; CD8+ were in EMRA. Clones that got smaller from day 15 to 85 had even CD4/CD8, while clones growing later tipped toward CD4+.

CDR1 and CDR2 from the germline V gene are MGHRA and YSYEKL. Trimming at V came to 0 bases and at J to 0 bases, leaving 7 bases not matched to a gene. This CDR3 comprises 18 residues. Sequenced material: PBMCs or a T cell subset sorted from them (not recorded which). V and J are TRBV4-1 and TRBJ2-3, with TRBD1 matching 9 bases. The clonotype comes from an adult woman who had mild COVID-19 (a few samples of this study predate the infection). Cell type and time point are not known. The CDR3, as DNA: TGCGCCAGCAGCCAAGATTGGGACAGGGAGATGAGCACAGATACGCAGTATTTT. Its protein is CASSQDWDREMSTDTQYF.